This TCR beta chain was identified during a study of cytomegalovirus exposure and HLA in healthy donors. Study as a whole: HLA-typed donors were the source of approximately 85 million unique TCRs held in an early data release.

The primer mix had 60 Vbeta and 13 Jbeta primers. Sequencing used immunoSEQ multiplex PCR; TCRdb keeps in-frame clones, though not all of them. The table shows some 170,000 clones, with more than 60% occurring only once. Comment on this clone: The antigen remains undetermined.

The V gene lost 7 bases and the J gene lost 9 bases, with 13 bases spanning the gap. This CDR3 is built from 11 residues. Germline V gene data show CDR1 as MNHNS and CDR2 as SASEGT. Study outcomes and limitations: About 87% or about 30% of the time was how often most TCR beta V segments were productive, according to an earlier analysis.

When sampled, the donors appeared nominally healthy, though they likely had unrecorded immune exposures. Sequencing was carried out using PBMCs. The chain uses TRBV6-1 and TRBJ2-7; unclear D gene. This clonotype was obtained from a woman aged 60-75 years in good health and CMV-seropositive. CDR3: CASTEEAVQYF. The CDR3 nucleotides read TGTGCCAGCACCGAAGAGGCAGTGCAGTACTTC.